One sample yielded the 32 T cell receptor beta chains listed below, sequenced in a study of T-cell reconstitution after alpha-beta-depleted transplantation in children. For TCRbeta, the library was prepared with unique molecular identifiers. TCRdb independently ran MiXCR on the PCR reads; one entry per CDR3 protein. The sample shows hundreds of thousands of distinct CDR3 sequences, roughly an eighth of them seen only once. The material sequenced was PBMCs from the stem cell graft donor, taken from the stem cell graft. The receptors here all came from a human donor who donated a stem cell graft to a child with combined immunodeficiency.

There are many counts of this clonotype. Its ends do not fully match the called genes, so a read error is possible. The CDR3, as DNA: TGCGCCAGCAGTCAAGGACAGGGGATTGTCACTGAAGCTTTCTTT. The encoded protein is CASSQGQGIVTEAFF. The rearrangement links TRBV4-1 to TRBJ1-1; 9 positions agree with TRBD1. CDR1 is MGHRA and CDR2 is YSYEKL in the germline V gene. The length of the CDR3 is 15 residues.

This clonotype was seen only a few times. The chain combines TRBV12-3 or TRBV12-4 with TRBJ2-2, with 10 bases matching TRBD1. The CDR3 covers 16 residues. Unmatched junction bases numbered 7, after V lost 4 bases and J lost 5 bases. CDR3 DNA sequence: TGTGCCAGCAGTTCTCCATGGACAGGGGGAACCGGGGAGCTGTTTTTT. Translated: CASSSPWTGGTGELFF.

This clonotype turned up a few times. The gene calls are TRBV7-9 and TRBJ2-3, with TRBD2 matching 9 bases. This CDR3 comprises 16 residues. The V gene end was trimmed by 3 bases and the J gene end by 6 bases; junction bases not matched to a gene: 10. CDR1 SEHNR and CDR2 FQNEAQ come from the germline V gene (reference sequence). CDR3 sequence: CASSFGRSGGLDTQYF. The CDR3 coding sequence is TGTGCCAGCAGCTTCGGGAGGAGCGGGGGGCTTGATACGCAGTATTTT.

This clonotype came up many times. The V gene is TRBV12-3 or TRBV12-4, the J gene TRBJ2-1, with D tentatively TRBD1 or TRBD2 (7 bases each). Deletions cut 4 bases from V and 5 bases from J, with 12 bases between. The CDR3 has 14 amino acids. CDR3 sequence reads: CASSSRGGHNEQFF. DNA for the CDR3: TGTGCCAGCAGTTCCAGGGGGGGGCACAATGAGCAGTTCTTC.

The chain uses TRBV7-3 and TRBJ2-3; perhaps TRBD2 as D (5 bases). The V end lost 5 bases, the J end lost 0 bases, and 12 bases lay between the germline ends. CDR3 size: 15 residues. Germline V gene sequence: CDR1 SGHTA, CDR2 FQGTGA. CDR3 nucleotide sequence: TGTGCCAGCAGCCTAAAGCGGTCTAGCACAGATACGCAGTATTTT. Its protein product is CASSLKRSSTDTQYF.

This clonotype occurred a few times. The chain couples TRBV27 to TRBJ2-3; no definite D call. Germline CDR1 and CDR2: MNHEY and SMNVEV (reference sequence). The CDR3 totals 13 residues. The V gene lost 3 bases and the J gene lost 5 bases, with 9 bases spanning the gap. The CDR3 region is CASSFSMLDTQYF. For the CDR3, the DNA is TGTGCCAGCAGTTTCTCCATGTTAGATACGCAGTATTTT.

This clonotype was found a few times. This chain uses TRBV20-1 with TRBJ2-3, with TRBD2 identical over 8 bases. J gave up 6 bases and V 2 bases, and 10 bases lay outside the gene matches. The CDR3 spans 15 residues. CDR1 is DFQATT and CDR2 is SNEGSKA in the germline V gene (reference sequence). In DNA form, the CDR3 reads TGCAGTGCTAGAAGCGGGGGACCGAACGCGGATACGCAGTATTTT. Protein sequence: CSARSGGPNADTQYF.

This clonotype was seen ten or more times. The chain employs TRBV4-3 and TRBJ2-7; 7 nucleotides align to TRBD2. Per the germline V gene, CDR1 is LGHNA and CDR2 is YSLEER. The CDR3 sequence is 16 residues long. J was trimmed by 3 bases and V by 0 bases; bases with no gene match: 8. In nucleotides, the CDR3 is TGCGCCAGCAGCCAAGAGAGCTTCTCTAGCGGCTACGAGCAGTACTTC. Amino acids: CASSQESFSSGYEQYF.

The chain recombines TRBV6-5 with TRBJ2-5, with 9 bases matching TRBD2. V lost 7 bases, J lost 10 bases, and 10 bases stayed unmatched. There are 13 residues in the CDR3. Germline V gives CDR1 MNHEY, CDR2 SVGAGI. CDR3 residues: CASTSGEPDSQYF. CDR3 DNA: TGTGCCAGCACTAGCGGGGAGCCAGATAGCCAGTACTTC.

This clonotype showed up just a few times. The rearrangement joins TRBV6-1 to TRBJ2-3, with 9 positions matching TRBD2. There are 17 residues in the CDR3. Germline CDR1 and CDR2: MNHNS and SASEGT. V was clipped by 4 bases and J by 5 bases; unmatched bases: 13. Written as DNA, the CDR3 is TGTGCCAGCAGTGGGAGACTAGCGGCCTCACCAGGAGATACGCAGTATTTT. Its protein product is CASSGRLAASPGDTQYF.

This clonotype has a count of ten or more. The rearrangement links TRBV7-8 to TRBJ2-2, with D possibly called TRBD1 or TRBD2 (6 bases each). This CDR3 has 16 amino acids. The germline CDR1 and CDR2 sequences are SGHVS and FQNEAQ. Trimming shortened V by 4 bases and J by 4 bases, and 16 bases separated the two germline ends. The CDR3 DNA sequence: TGTGCCAGCAGCTCGGCCCCGGGGGCGACCACCGGGGAGCTGTTTTTT. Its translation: CASSSAPGATTGELFF.

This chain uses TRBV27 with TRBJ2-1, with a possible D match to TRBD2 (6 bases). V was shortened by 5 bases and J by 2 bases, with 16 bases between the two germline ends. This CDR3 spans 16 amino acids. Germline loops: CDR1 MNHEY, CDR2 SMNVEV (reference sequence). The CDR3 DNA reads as TGTGCCAGCAGTACCGTAACTAGCATCCCCTACAATGAGCAGTTCTTC. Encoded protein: CASSTVTSIPYNEQFF.

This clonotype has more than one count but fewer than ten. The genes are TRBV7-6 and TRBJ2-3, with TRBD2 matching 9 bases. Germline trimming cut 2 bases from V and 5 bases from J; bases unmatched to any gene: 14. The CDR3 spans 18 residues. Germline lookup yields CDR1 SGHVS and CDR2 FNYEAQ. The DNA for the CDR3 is TGTGCCAGCAGCTTAAATATAGCGGGGGCCCTGGAGGGAGATACGCAGTATTTT. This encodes CASSLNIAGALEGDTQYF.

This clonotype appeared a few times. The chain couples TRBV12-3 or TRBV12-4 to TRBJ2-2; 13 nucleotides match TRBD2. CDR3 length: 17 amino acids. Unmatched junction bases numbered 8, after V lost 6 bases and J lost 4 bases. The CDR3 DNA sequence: TGTGCCAGCAGCCCGACGGGACTAGCGGGATCCACCGGGGAGCTGTTTTTT. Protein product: CASSPTGLAGSTGELFF.

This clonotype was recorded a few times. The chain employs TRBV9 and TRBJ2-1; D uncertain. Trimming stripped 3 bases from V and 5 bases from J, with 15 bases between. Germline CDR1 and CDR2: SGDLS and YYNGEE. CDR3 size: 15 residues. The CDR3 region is CASSDDLSADNEQFF. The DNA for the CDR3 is TGTGCCAGCAGCGACGACCTCAGTGCGGACAATGAGCAGTTCTTC.

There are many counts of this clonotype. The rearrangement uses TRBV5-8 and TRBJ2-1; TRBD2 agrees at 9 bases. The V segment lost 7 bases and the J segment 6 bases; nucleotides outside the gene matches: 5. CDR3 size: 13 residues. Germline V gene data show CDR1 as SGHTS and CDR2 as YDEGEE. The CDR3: CASRLTSGNEQFF. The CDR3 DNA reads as TGTGCCAGCCGGTTGACTAGCGGCAATGAGCAGTTCTTC.

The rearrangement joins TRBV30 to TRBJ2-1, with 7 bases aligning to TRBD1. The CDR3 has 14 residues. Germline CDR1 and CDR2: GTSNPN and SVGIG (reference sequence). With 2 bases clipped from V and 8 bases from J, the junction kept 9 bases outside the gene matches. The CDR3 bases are TGTGCCTGGAGTAAACCGGGACAGATCGATGAGCAGTTCTTC. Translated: CAWSKPGQIDEQFF.

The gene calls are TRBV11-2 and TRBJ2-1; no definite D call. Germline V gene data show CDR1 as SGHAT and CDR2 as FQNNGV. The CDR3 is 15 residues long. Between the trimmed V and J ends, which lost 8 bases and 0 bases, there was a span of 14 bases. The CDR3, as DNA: TGTGCCAGCGGTCCCGGGTGGAGCTCCTACAATGAGCAGTTCTTC. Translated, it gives CASGPGWSSYNEQFF.

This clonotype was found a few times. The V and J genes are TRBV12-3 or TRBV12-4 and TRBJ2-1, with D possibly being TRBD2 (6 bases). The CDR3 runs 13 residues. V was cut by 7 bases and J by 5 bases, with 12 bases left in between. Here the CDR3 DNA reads TGTGCCAGCACATTAGCGGAGCACAATGAGCAGTTCTTC. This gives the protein CASTLAEHNEQFF.

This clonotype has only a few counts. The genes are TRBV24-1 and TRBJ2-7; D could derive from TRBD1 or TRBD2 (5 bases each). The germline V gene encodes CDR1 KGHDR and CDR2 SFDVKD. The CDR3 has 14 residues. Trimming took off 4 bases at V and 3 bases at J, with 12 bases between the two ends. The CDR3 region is CATSESGPYYEQYF. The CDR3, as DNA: TGTGCCACCAGTGAATCGGGACCTTACTACGAGCAGTACTTC.

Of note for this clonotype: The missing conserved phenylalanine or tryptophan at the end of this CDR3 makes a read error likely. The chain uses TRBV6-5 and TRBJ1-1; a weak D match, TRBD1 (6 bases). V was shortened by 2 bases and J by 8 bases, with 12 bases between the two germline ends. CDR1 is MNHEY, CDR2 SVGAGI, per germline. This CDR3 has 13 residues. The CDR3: CASSYTTGTEAFS. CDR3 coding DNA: TGTGCCAGCAGTTACACGACGGGGACAGAAGCTTTCTCT.

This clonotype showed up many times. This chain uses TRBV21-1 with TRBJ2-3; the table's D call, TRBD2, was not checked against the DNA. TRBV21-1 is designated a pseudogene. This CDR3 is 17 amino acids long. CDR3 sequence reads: CASSNCSGRDSTDTQYF. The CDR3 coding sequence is TGTGCCAGCAGCAACTGTAGCGGGAGGGATAGCACAGATACGCAGTATTTT.

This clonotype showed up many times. CDR3 bases: TGTGCCAGCAGTTACGAGCAGGGCACTGAAGCTTTCTTT. Its translation is CASSYEQGTEAFF. The V call is TRBV6-5, the J call TRBJ1-1, with D possibly matching TRBD1 (5 bases). V lost 2 bases and J 4 bases, leaving 8 bases between the germline ends. CDR1 MNHEY and CDR2 SVGAGI come from the germline V gene. The CDR3 spans 13 residues.

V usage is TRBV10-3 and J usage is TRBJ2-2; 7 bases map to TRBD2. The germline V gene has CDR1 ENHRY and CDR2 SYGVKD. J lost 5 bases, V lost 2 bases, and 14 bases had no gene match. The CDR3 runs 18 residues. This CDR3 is CAISENPSGRAGTGELFF. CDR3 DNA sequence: TGTGCCATCAGTGAGAACCCCTCAGGGAGGGCCGGTACCGGGGAGCTGTTTTTT.

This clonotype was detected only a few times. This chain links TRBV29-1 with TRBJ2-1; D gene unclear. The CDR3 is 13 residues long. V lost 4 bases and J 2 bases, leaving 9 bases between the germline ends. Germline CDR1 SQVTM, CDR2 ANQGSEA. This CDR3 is CSVGGLAYNEQFF. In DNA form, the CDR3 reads TGCAGCGTTGGTGGGTTGGCCTACAATGAGCAGTTCTTC.

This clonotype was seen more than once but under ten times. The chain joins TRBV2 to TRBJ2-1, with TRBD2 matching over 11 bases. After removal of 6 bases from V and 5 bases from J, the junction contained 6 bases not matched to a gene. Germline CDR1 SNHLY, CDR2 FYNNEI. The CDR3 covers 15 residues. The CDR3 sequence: CASRPRLAGNNEQFF. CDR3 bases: TGTGCCAGCAGGCCCCGACTAGCGGGGAACAATGAGCAGTTCTTC. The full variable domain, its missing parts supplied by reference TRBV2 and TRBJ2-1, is EPEVTQTPSHQVTQMGQEVILRCVPISNHLYFYWYRQILGQKVEFLVSFYNNEISEKSEIFDDQFSVERPDGSNFTLKIRSTKLEDSAMYFCASRPRLAGNNEQFFGPGTRLTVL.

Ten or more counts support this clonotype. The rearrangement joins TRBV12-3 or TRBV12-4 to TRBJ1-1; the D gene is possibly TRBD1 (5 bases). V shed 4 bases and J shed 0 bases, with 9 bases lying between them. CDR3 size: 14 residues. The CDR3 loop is CASSSGLLNTEAFF. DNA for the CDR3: TGTGCCAGCAGTTCAGGGTTACTGAACACTGAAGCTTTCTTT.

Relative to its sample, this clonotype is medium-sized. CDR3 residues: CSAQPGGKYTEAFF. CDR3 nucleotide sequence: TGCAGTGCTCAACCAGGGGGCAAGTACACTGAAGCTTTCTTT. The chain uses TRBV20-1 and TRBJ1-1; 8 bases match TRBD1. This CDR3 has 14 amino acids. CDR1 and CDR2 (germline): DFQATT, SNEGSKA (reference sequence). Trimming took 5 bases from V and 3 from J; bases not matched to a gene: 8.

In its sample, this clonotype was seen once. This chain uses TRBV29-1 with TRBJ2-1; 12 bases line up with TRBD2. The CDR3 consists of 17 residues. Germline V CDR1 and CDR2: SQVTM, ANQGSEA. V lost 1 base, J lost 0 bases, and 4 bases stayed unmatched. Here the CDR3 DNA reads TGCAGCGTTGAAGGACTAGCGGGGGCAAGCTCCTACAATGAGCAGTTCTTC. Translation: CSVEGLAGASSYNEQFF.

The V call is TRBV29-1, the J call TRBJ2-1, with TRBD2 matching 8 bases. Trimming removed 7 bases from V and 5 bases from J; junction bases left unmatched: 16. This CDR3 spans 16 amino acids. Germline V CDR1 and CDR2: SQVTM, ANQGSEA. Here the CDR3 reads CSALQLTSGLHNEQFF. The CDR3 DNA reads TGCAGCGCACTTCAACTAACTAGCGGACTACACAATGAGCAGTTCTTC.

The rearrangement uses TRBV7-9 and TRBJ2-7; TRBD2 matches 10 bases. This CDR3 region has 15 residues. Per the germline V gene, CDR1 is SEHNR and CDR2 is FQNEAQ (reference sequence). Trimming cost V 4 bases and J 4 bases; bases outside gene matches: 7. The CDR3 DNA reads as TGTGCCAGCAGCTACCTAGCGGGAGATGGGTACGAGCAGTACTTC. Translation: CASSYLAGDGYEQYF. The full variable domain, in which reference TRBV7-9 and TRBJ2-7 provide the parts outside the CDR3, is DTGVSQNPRHKITKRGQNVTFRCDPISEHNRLYWYRQTLGQGPEFLTYFQNEAQLEKSRLLSDRFSAERPKGSFSTLEIQRTEQGDSAMYLCASSYLAGDGYEQYFGPGTRLTVT.

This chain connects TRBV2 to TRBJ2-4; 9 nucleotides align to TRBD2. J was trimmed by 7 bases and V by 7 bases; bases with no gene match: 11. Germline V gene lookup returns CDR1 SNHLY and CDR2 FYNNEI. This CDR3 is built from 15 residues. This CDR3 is CASIQGTSWENIQYF. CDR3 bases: TGTGCCAGCATTCAGGGGACTAGCTGGGAGAACATTCAGTACTTC.